A selection of T cell receptor beta chains follows, all from one sample in a study of blood T cell repertoires in COVID-19. Profiling relied on immunoSEQ multiplex PCR, and the TCRdb table lists in-frame clones only, not all of them. The table shows more than 200,000 clones, with around 88% occurring only once. Material: peripheral blood. The receptor set was obtained from a woman in her thirties with COVID-19, enrolled during active disease. The CDR3 runs from the conserved cysteine through the conserved F or W. Each record gives: J gene, clone size, V gene, D gene, CDR3 protein, CDR3 DNA. D genes are given only for firm matches. Expanded clones are given a class, and other clones once, few, many or no size at all.

TRBJ1-5,-,TRBV6-5,TRBD1,CASSYDRAQPQHF,TGTGCCAGCAGTTACGACAGGGCTCAGCCCCAGCATTTT
TRBJ2-5,once,TRBV3-1/TRBV3-2,TRBD2,CASSHRAGVKETQYF,TGTGCCAGCAGCCATCGAGCGGGGGTGAAAGAGACCCAGTACTTC
TRBJ2-5,-,TRBV7-8,-,CASSLLGVGETQYF,TGTGCCAGCAGCTTGCTAGGAGTGGGAGAGACCCAGTACTTC
TRBJ2-5,-,TRBV5-1,-,CASSFASDPETQYF,TGCGCCAGCAGCTTCGCGAGCGACCCCGAGACCCAGTACTTC
TRBJ2-7,-,TRBV28,TRBD1,CASSLAGGWYEQYF,TGTGCCAGCAGTTTGGCAGGGGGCTGGTACGAGCAGTACTTC
TRBJ2-2,-,TRBV4-1,TRBD2,CASRPLYGGGAGELFF,TGCGCCAGCCGTCCACTCTACGGGGGGGGCGCCGGGGAGCTGTTTTTT
TRBJ2-4,-,TRBV5-1,-,CASSLDGSLAKNIQYF,TGCGCCAGCAGCTTGGACGGGAGTCTAGCCAAAAACATTCAGTACTTC
TRBJ2-3,-,TRBV7-9,TRBD2,CASSPTRSGMSTDTQYF,TGCGCCAGCAGTCCTACTCGGAGCGGGATGAGCACAGATACGCAGTATTTT
TRBJ1-4,-,TRBV18,TRBD1,CASSTETGGAEKLFF,TGTGCCAGCTCAACCGAGACAGGGGGCGCAGAAAAACTGTTTTTT
TRBJ2-1,-,TRBV3-1/TRBV3-2,-,CASSQEGGRSSYNEQFF,TGTGCCAGCAGCCAAGAAGGCGGAAGGAGCTCCTACAATGAGCAGTTCTTC
TRBJ2-2,-,TRBV28,-,CASSFGQGGAGELFF,TGTGCCAGCAGTTTTGGCCAGGGTGGTGCCGGGGAGCTGTTTTTT